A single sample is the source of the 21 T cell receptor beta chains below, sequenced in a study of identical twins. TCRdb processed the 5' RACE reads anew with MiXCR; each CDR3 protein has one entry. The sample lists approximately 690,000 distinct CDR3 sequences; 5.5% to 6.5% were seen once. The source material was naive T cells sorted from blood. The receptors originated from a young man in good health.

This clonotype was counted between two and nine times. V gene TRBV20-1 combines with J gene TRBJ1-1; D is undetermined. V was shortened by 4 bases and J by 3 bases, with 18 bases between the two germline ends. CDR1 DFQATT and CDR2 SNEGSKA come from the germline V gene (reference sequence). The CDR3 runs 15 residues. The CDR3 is CSAKFRSDFDTEAFF. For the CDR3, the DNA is TGCAGTGCTAAGTTTCGATCGGATTTTGACACTGAAGCTTTCTTT.

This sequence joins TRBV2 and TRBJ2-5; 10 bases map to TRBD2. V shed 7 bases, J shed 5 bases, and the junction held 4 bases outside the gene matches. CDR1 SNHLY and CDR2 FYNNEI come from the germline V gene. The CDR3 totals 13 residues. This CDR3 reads CASKREGVETQYF. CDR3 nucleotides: TGTGCCAGCAAGCGGGAGGGCGTGGAGACCCAGTACTTC.

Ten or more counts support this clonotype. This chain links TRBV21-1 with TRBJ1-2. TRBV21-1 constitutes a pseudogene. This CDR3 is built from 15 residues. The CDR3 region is CASSKVPTSPGGYTF. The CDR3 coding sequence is TGTGCCAGCAGCAAAGTTCCGACCTCCCCAGGGGGCTACACCTTC.

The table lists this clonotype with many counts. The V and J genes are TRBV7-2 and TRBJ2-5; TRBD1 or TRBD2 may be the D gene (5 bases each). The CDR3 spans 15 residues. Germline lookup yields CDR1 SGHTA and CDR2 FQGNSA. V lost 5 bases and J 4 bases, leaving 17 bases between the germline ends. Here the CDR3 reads CASSPGTLASETQYF. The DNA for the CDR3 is TGTGCCAGCAGCCCAGGGACCCTGGCGTCAGAGACCCAGTACTTC.

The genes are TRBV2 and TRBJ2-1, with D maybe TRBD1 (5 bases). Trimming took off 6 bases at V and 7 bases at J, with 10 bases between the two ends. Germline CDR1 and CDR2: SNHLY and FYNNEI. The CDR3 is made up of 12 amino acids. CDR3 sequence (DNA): TGTGCCAGCAGAGGGGCCTGGAATGAGCAGTTCTTC. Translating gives CASRGAWNEQFF.

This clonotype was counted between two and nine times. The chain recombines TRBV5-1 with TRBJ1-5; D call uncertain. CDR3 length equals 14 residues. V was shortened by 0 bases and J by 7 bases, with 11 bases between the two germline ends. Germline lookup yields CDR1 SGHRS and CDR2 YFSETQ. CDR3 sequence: CASSLEGGLQPQHF. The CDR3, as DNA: TGCGCCAGCAGCTTGGAGGGCGGTTTGCAGCCCCAGCATTTT.

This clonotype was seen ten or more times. CDR3 region: CSALKREGRDEQFF. The CDR3 DNA reads TGCAGTGCTTTAAAGCGGGAGGGCCGGGATGAGCAGTTCTTC. The chain has TRBV20-1 and TRBJ2-1, with 10 positions matching TRBD2. CDR3 length: 14 amino acids. CDR1 and CDR2 from the germline V gene are DFQATT and SNEGSKA (reference sequence). The V and J ends lost 5 bases and 8 bases, in that order; junction bases with no gene match: 9.

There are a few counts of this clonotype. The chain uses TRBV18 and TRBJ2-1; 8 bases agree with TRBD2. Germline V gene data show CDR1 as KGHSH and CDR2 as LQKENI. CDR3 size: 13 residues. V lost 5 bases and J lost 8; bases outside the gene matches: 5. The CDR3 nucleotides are TGTGCCAGCTCAACACTAGCGGTGGATGAGCAGTTCTTC. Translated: CASSTLAVDEQFF.

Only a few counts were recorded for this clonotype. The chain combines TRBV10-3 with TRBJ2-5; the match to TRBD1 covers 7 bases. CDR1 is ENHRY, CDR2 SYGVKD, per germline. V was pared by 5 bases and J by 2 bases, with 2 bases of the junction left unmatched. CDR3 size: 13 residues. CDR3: CAISRDSQETQYF. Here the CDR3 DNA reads TGTGCCATCAGTAGGGACAGTCAAGAGACCCAGTACTTC.

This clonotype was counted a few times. This CDR3 is CASSLTDRAKTEAFF. CDR3 nucleotide sequence: TGCGCCAGCAGCCTAACCGACAGGGCCAAAACTGAAGCTTTCTTT. The rearrangement links TRBV5-1 to TRBJ1-1; 7 bases are a match to TRBD1. Germline assignment: CDR1 SGHRS and CDR2 YFSETQ. Trimming removed 4 bases from V and 5 bases from J; junction bases left unmatched: 11. This CDR3 spans 15 amino acids.

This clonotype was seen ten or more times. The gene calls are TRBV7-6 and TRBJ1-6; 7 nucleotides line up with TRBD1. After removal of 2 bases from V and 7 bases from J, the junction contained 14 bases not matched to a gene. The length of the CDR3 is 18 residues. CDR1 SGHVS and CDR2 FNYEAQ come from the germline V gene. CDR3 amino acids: CASSLSGTAILGNSPLHF. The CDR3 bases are TGTGCCAGCAGCTTAAGCGGGACAGCGATCCTGGGGAATTCACCCCTCCACTTT.

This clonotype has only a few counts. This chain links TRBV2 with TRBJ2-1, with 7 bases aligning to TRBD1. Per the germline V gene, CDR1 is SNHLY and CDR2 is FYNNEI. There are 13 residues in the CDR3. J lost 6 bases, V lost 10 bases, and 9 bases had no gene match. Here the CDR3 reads CAITQGSGNEQFF. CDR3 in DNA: TGTGCCATCACACAGGGGTCGGGCAATGAGCAGTTCTTC.

The CDR3 DNA reads as TGTGCCAGCAGCCCGGACAGGTCGACCGCAGCCTCTGGAAACACCATATATTTT. Translating it yields CASSPDRSTAASGNTIYF. This sequence joins TRBV3-1 and TRBJ1-3, with 7 positions matching TRBD1. The V segment lost 4 bases and the J segment 0 bases; nucleotides outside the gene matches: 12. The germline gives CDR1 LGHDT, CDR2 YNNKEL (reference sequence). The CDR3 extends over 18 amino acids.

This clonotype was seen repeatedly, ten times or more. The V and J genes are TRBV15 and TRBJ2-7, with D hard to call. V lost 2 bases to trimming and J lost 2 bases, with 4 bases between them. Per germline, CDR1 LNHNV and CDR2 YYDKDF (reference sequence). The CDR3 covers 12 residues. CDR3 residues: CATSRTTYEQYF. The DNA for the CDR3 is TGTGCCACCAGCAGAACAACCTACGAGCAGTACTTC.

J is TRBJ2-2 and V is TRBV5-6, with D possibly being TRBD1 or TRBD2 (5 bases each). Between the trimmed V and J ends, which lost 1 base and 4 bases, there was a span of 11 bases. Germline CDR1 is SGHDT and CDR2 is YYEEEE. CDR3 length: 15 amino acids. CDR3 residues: CASSLPLGATGELFF. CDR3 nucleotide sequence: TGTGCCAGCAGCTTGCCCCTCGGGGCCACCGGGGAGCTGTTTTTT.

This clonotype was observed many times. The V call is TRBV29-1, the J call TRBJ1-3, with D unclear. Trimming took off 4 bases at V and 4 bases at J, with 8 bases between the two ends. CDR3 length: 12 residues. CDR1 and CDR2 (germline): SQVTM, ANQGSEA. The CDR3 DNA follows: TGCAGCGTTGCTTTGCCGGGAAACACCATATATTTT. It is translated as CSVALPGNTIYF.

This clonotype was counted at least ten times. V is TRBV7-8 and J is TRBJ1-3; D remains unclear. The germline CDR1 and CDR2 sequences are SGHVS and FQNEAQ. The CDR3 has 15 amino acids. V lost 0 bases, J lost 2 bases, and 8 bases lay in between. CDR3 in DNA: TGTGCCAGCAGCTTAGCGAGGGCTCCTGGAAACACCATATATTTT. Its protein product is CASSLARAPGNTIYF.

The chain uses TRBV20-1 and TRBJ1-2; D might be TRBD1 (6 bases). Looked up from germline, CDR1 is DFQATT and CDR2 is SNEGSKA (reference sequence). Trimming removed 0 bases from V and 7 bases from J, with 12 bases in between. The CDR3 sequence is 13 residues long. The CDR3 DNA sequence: TGCAGTGCTAGAGATACAGGGAGGGTTGGCTACACCTTC. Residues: CSARDTGRVGYTF.

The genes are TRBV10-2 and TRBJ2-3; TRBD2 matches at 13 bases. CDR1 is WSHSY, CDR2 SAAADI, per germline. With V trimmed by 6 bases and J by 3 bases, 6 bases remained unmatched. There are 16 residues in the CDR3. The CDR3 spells CASSEILAGGTDTQYF. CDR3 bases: TGCGCCAGCAGCGAAATACTAGCGGGAGGGACAGATACGCAGTATTTT.

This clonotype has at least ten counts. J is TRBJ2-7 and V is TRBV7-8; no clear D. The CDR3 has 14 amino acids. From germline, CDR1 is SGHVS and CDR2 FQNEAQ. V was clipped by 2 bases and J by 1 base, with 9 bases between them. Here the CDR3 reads CASSLSPLSYEQYF. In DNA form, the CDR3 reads TGTGCCAGCAGCTTATCTCCCCTGTCCTACGAGCAGTACTTC. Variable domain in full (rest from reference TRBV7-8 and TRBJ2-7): GAGVSQSPRYKVAKRGQDVALRCDPISGHVSLFWYQQALGQGPEFLTYFQNEAQLDKSGLPSDRFFAERPEGSVSTLKIQRTQQEDSAVYLCASSLSPLSYEQYFGPGTRLTVT.

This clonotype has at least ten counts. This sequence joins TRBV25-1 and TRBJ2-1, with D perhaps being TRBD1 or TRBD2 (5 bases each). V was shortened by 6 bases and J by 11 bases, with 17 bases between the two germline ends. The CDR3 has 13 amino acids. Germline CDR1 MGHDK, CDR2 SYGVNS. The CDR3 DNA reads TGTGCCAGCAGGGGGGTCGGAAGGGAGCAGCAGTTCTTC. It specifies CASRGVGREQQFF. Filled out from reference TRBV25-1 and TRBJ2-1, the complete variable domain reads EADIYQTPRYLVIGTGKKITLECSQTMGHDKMYWYQQDPGMELHLIHYSYGVNSTEKGDLSSESTVSRIRTEHFPLTLESARPSHTSQYLCASRGVGREQQFFGPGTRLTVL.